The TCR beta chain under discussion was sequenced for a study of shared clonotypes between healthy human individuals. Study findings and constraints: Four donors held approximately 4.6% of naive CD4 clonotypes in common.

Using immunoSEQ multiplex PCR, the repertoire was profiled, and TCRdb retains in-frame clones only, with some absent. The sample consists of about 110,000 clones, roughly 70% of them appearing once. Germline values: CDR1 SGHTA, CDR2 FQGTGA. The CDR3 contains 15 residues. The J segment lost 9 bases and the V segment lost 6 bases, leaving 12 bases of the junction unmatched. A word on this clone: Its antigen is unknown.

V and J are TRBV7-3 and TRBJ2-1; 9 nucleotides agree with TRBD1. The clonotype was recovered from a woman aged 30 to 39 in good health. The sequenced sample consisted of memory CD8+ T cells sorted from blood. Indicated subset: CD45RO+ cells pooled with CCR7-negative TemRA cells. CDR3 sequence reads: CASSHRDRVFGEQFF. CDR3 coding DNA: TGTGCCAGCAGTCACCGGGACAGGGTGTTCGGTGAGCAGTTCTTC.